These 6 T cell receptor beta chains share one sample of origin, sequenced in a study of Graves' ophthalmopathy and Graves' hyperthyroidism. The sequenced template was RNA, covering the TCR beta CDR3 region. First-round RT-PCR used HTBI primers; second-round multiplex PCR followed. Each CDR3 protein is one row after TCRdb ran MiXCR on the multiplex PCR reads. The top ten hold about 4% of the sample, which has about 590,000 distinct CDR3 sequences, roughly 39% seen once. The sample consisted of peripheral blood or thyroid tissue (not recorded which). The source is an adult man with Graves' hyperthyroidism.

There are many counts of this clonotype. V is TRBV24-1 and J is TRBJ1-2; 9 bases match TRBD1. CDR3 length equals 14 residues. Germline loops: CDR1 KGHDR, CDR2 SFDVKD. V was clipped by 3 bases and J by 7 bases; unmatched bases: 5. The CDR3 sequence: CATSDAGTGFGYTF. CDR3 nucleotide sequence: TGTGCCACCAGTGATGCCGGGACAGGGTTTGGCTACACCTTC.

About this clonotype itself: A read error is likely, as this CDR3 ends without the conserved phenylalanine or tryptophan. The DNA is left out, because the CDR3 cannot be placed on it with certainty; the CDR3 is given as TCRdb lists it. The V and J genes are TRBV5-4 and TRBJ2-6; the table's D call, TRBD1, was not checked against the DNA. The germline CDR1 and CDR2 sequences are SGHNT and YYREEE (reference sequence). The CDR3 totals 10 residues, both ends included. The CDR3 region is CASSLEGVGP.

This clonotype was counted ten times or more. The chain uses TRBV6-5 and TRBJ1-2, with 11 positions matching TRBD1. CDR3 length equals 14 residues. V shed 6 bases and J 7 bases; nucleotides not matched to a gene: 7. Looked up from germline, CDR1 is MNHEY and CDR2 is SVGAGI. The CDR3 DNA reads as TGTGCCAGCAGCCCGGGACAGGGGGTAACTGGCTACACCTTC. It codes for CASSPGQGVTGYTF.

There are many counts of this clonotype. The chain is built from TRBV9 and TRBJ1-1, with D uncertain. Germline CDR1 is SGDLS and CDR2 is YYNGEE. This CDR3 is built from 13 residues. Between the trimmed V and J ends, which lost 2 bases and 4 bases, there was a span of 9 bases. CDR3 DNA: TGTGCCAGCAGCGTTTCCCCGAGCACTGAAGCTTTCTTT. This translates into CASSVSPSTEAFF.

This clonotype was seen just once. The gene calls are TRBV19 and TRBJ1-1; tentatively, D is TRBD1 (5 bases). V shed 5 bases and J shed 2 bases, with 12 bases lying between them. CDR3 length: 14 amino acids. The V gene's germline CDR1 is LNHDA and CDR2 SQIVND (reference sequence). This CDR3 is CASSVRGANTEAFF. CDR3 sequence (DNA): TGTGCCAGTAGTGTCCGCGGGGCAAACACTGAAGCTTTCTTT.

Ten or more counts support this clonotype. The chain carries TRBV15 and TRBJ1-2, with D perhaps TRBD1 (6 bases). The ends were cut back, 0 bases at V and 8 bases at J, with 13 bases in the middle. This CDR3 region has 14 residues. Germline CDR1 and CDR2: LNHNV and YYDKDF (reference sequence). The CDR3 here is CATSREQGSSGYTF. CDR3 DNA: TGTGCCACCAGCAGAGAACAGGGTTCGTCAGGCTACACCTTC.